Shown below are 9 T cell receptor beta chains from a single sample sequenced in a study of control samples from healthy donors and cancer patients (dated by TCRdb to the early 2020s). Receptor amplification or capture employed the immunoSEQ multiplex PCR assay. The source is immuneACCESS, and TCRdb retained only in-frame sequences with V and J called. Part of the clones is not carried over; for the studies checked, unresolved V genes explain less than half of this, and the remainder is unexplained. The sample table holds 150,000 to 200,000 clones, of which approximately 90% were seen once. The top ten hold 12% of the sample. The sequencing input was blood. Source of these receptors: a man younger than 45 in good health.

A few counts support this clone. The gene calls are TRBV15 and TRBJ1-1; no definite D call. In germline, CDR1 is LNHNV, CDR2 YYDKDF (reference sequence). V was shortened by 5 bases and J by 1 base, with 20 bases between the two germline ends. This CDR3 has 17 amino acids. Here the CDR3 DNA reads TGTGCCACCAGCGGGGTTTGGACGGGTCAAGAGAACACTGAAGCTTTCTTT. Translated: CATSGVWTGQENTEAFF.

This chain uses TRBV18 with TRBJ1-6, with D perhaps matching TRBD1 (6 bases). V dropped 3 bases and J dropped 0 bases, with 21 bases sitting between them. Germline lookup yields CDR1 KGHSH and CDR2 LQKENI. This CDR3 has 20 amino acids. The CDR3 nucleotides read TGTGCCAGCTCACCTAAAGGACAGCCTCCACTTTCCTCCTATAATTCACCCCTCCACTTT. This codes for CASSPKGQPPLSSYNSPLHF.

The V call is TRBV6-5, the J call TRBJ1-1; no clear D. V dropped 7 bases and J dropped 1 base, with 10 bases sitting between them. The CDR3 sequence is 13 residues long. CDR1 and CDR2 (germline): MNHEY, SVGAGI. The CDR3 sequence is CASINYRNTEAFF. The CDR3 coding sequence is TGTGCCAGCATTAACTACAGGAACACTGAAGCTTTCTTT.

V gene TRBV7-2 combines with J gene TRBJ2-5; 8 nucleotides align to TRBD1. The CDR3 runs 16 residues. The ends lost 6 bases at V and 4 bases at J; junction bases unmatched: 13. In germline, CDR1 is SGHTA, CDR2 FQGNSA. The CDR3 reads CASSSGTGNPPETQYF. In DNA, the CDR3 is TGTGCCAGCAGTTCCGGGACAGGCAATCCTCCAGAGACCCAGTACTTC.

The V gene is TRBV29-1, the J gene TRBJ2-7; 7 bases map to TRBD2. Germline V gene sequence: CDR1 SQVTM, CDR2 ANQGSEA. This CDR3 has 14 residues. V lost 1 base to trimming and J lost 0 bases; unmatched junction nucleotides: 3. For the CDR3, the DNA is TGCAGCGTTGAAGCGGGGGGAAGCTCCTACGAGCAGTACTTC. The encoded protein is CSVEAGGSSYEQYF.

V is TRBV5-6 and J is TRBJ1-5; no clear D gene. This CDR3 spans 14 amino acids. Germline CDR1 reads SGHDT; CDR2 reads YYEEEE. Trimming stripped 1 base from V and 4 bases from J, with 9 bases between. Here the CDR3 DNA reads TGTGCCAGCAGCTTGAGAAGGATTAATCAGCCCCAGCATTTT. Translating it yields CASSLRRINQPQHF.

This clone has just a few counts. V is TRBV6-5 and J is TRBJ2-5; 9 positions agree with TRBD2. This CDR3 has 15 amino acids. Germline values: CDR1 MNHEY, CDR2 SVGAGI. J lost 2 bases, V lost 0 bases, and 1 base had no gene match. CDR3 sequence: CASSYSAGGQETQYF. As DNA, the CDR3 is TGTGCCAGCAGTTACTCTGCGGGGGGGCAAGAGACCCAGTACTTC.

The chain joins TRBV5-1 to TRBJ2-7; 10 nucleotides align to TRBD1. Germline assignment: CDR1 SGHRS and CDR2 YFSETQ. The V gene end was trimmed by 2 bases and the J gene end by 6 bases; junction bases not matched to a gene: 8. This CDR3 has 15 amino acids. The CDR3 bases are TGCGCCAGCAGCTTCTCCGGGACAGGGGTAAGCGAGCAGTACTTC. Protein product: CASSFSGTGVSEQYF.

This clone was recorded once. The chain joins TRBV19 to TRBJ1-5, with D maybe TRBD1 (6 bases). In germline, CDR1 is LNHDA, CDR2 SQIVND (reference sequence). CDR3 length: 17 residues. V dropped 4 bases and J dropped 2 bases, with 18 bases sitting between them. The CDR3: CASSTYPTGLGNQPQHF. The CDR3 DNA follows: TGTGCCAGTAGTACCTATCCGACAGGTTTAGGCAATCAGCCCCAGCATTTT. Drawing the rest from reference TRBV19 and TRBJ1-5, the complete variable domain is DGGITQSPKYLFRKEGQNVTLSCEQNLNHDAMYWYRQDPGQGLRLIYYSQIVNDFQKGDIAEGYSVSREKKESFPLTVTSAQKNPTAFYLCASSTYPTGLGNQPQHFGDGTRLSIL.